One and the same sample provided the 22 T cell receptor beta chains below, sequenced in a study of blood T cells in healthy people across ages. It was with a sample-barcoded 5' primer and a J-beta primer mix that a second PCR of roughly 7 to 12 cycles was run. TCRdb called the 5' RACE reads again in MiXCR, with one record for every CDR3 protein. Found here are approximately 770,000 distinct CDR3 sequences, 58% of them singletons; the top ten hold 20% to 25%. Sequencing used blood. The receptor set was obtained from a man aged 25 to 40 in good health.

The chain carries TRBV3-1 and TRBJ2-7; D is ambiguous. V lost 1 base, J lost 4 bases, and 14 bases lay in between. In germline, CDR1 is LGHDT, CDR2 YNNKEL (reference sequence). The CDR3 runs to 15 residues. CDR3 in DNA: TGTGCCAGCAGCCAAGGGACCTTGGACGCGTACGAGCAGTACTTC. This gives the protein CASSQGTLDAYEQYF.

This clonotype was counted a few times. This could be a read error, since a much larger clone is one nucleotide away. This chain joins TRBV7-2 and TRBJ2-6; 9 bases are a match to TRBD1. The CDR3 is made up of 14 amino acids. CDR1 SGHTA and CDR2 FQGNSA come from the germline V gene. CDR3 residues: CASSLYRGRSVPTF. In DNA, the CDR3 is TGTGCCAGCAGCTTATACAGGGGGCGCAGCGTCCCGACTTTC.

The rearrangement joins TRBV20-1 to TRBJ2-7, with TRBD2 identical over 9 bases. The CDR3 covers 14 residues. The germline V gene encodes CDR1 DFQATT and CDR2 SNEGSKA (reference sequence). Unmatched junction bases numbered 4, after V lost 2 bases and J lost 2 bases. The DNA for the CDR3 is TGCAGTGCTAGAAAGGCTAGCGGGGCCTACGAGCAGTACTTC. It yields the protein CSARKASGAYEQYF.

The chain couples TRBV9 to TRBJ2-5; 8 bases are a match to TRBD2. Per the germline V gene, CDR1 is SGDLS and CDR2 is YYNGEE. The CDR3 is made up of 16 amino acids. The trim removed 0 bases at V and 0 bases at J, leaving 4 bases unmatched. The CDR3 DNA follows: TGTGCCAGCAGCGTAGGTAATAGCGGGAACCAAGAGACCCAGTACTTC. It encodes CASSVGNSGNQETQYF.

The chain combines TRBV28 with TRBJ2-7, with D perhaps matching TRBD1 or TRBD2 (6 bases each). V lost 6 bases, J lost 6 bases, and 15 bases lay in between. Germline CDR1 reads MDHEN; CDR2 reads SYDVKM. CDR3 size: 13 residues. The CDR3 DNA reads as TGTGCCAGCAGCCCTCCCGAGGGGGGCGAGCAGTACTTC. Translating gives CASSPPEGGEQYF.

The genes are TRBV2 and TRBJ1-1, with D uncertain. Trimming cost V 8 bases and J 2 bases, with 15 bases left between them. The CDR3 is made up of 14 amino acids. CDR1 is SNHLY, CDR2 FYNNEI, per germline. The CDR3 coding sequence is TGTGCCAGCCCTGTATCGGCGGATAACACTGAAGCTTTCTTT. Protein product: CASPVSADNTEAFF.

In DNA, the CDR3 is TGTGCCAGCAGCTTAGAAGCAGGGGGAGAGACCCAGTACTTC. Protein product: CASSLEAGGETQYF. The chain combines TRBV7-6 with TRBJ2-5; 7 bases match TRBD1. V lost 1 base and J lost 4; bases outside the gene matches: 3. Germline assignment: CDR1 SGHVS and CDR2 FNYEAQ. The CDR3 is made up of 14 amino acids.

The sample holds many counts of this clonotype. The chain joins TRBV20-1 to TRBJ2-4; maybe TRBD2 (5 bases). Germline-derived CDR1 and CDR2 are DFQATT and SNEGSKA (reference sequence). The V gene lost 0 bases and the J gene lost 0 bases, with 12 bases spanning the gap. The CDR3 sequence is 16 residues long. This CDR3 is CSARDGITRAKNIQYF. CDR3 DNA: TGCAGTGCTAGAGACGGGATTACTAGAGCCAAAAACATTCAGTACTTC.

The rearrangement links TRBV12-3 or TRBV12-4 to TRBJ2-7; D unresolved. Trimming pared 4 bases from V and 3 bases from J, leaving 10 bases between. The CDR3 covers 13 residues. DNA of the CDR3: TGTGCCAGCAGTTCGGAAAACGGCTACGAGCAGTACTTC. Its protein product is CASSSENGYEQYF.

This clonotype was seen only a few times. J is TRBJ2-7 and V is TRBV16; D is possibly TRBD1 or TRBD2 (5 bases each). Trimming removed 0 bases from V and 12 bases from J, with 21 bases in between. CDR1 KGHSY and CDR2 FQNENV come from the germline V gene. There are 15 residues in the CDR3. CDR3 protein: CASSQSEGVQGPMYF. CDR3 in DNA: TGTGCCAGCAGCCAATCCGAGGGAGTTCAGGGACCCATGTACTTC.

This chain connects TRBV30 to TRBJ1-2; TRBD1 matches 11 bases. Germline V gene sequence: CDR1 GTSNPN, CDR2 SVGIG (reference sequence). CDR3 length equals 14 residues. V was clipped by 4 bases and J by 8 bases; unmatched bases: 9. CDR3 sequence reads: CAWNSGTGGTGYTF. CDR3 nucleotides: TGTGCCTGGAACTCCGGGACAGGGGGGACCGGCTACACCTTC.

V is TRBV28 and J is TRBJ1-1; D remains unclear. The V gene lost 2 bases and the J gene lost 4 bases, with 14 bases spanning the gap. Germline CDR1 and CDR2: MDHEN and SYDVKM. The CDR3 spans 15 residues. The CDR3 here is CASSLNAASRTEAFF. CDR3 nucleotide sequence: TGTGCCAGCAGTTTAAACGCGGCCAGTCGCACTGAAGCTTTCTTT.

In DNA form, the CDR3 reads TGCGCCAGCAGCCGACCCCTAAGTCCCGTCTACAATGAGCAGTTCTTC. Translation gives CASSRPLSPVYNEQFF. V usage is TRBV4-1 and J usage is TRBJ2-1, with unresolved D. The V gene's germline CDR1 is MGHRA and CDR2 YSYEKL. V lost 4 bases to trimming and J lost 3 bases, with 16 bases between them. The CDR3 runs 16 residues.

The chain couples TRBV6-2 or TRBV6-3 to TRBJ1-1; 9 bases are shared with TRBD1. The length of the CDR3 is 14 residues. The germline gives CDR1 MNHEY, CDR2 SVGEGT. J was trimmed by 4 bases and V by 11 bases; bases with no gene match: 11. The CDR3 DNA is TGTGCCGGCCGGGACAGGGAATTTGTCACTGAAGCTTTCTTT. Its protein is CAGRDREFVTEAFF.

This clonotype was observed a handful of times. The chain employs TRBV7-2 and TRBJ1-2; a weak D match, TRBD1 (5 bases). The CDR3 sequence is 16 residues long. The V and J ends lost 5 bases and 4 bases respectively, with 20 bases between them. The germline V gene encodes CDR1 SGHTA and CDR2 FQGNSA. CDR3 loop: CASSLGGGTRSYGYTF. CDR3 in DNA: TGTGCCAGCAGCCTGGGTGGGGGGACTAGATCCTATGGCTACACCTTC. The whole variable domain, remainder taken from reference TRBV7-2 and TRBJ1-2, is GAGVSQSPSNKVTEKGKDVELRCDPISGHTALYWYRQSLGQGLEFLIYFQGNSAPDKSGLPSDRFSAERTGGSVSTLTIQRTQQEDSAVYLCASSLGGGTRSYGYTFGSGTRLTVV.

The chain has TRBV4-2 and TRBJ1-1; D unclear. Germline V gene data show CDR1 as LGHNA and CDR2 as YNFKEQ. The CDR3 spans 14 residues. Trimming took off 0 bases at V and 1 base at J, with 6 bases between the two ends. CDR3 region: CASSQEVGNTEAFF. Here the CDR3 DNA reads TGTGCCAGCAGCCAAGAGGTCGGGAACACTGAAGCTTTCTTT.

This sequence joins TRBV10-3 and TRBJ1-1; D unclear. Germline V lookup: CDR1 ENHRY, CDR2 SYGVKD. Trimming pared 6 bases from V and 3 bases from J, leaving 11 bases between. The CDR3 is 13 amino acids. This CDR3 is CAISPGRDTEAFF. CDR3 DNA sequence: TGTGCCATCAGCCCGGGGAGAGACACTGAAGCTTTCTTT.

The genes are TRBV2 and TRBJ1-5; D uncertain. The V and J ends lost 7 bases and 1 base respectively, with 17 bases between them. Germline V gives CDR1 SNHLY, CDR2 FYNNEI. CDR3 size: 16 residues. DNA for the CDR3: TGTGCCAGCATGAAGGATGGAGGGCCCAGCAATCAGCCCCAGCATTTT. As protein: CASMKDGGPSNQPQHF.

This clonotype was observed a few times. This chain uses TRBV7-9 with TRBJ1-6; D remains unclear. Germline CDR1 is SEHNR and CDR2 is FQNEAQ (reference sequence). This CDR3 is 14 amino acids long. V dropped 4 bases and J dropped 9 bases, with 13 bases sitting between them. This CDR3 is CASSWRGQGSPLHF. The CDR3 DNA sequence: TGTGCCAGCAGCTGGAGAGGGCAAGGTTCACCCCTCCACTTT.

The genes are TRBV6-2 or TRBV6-3 and TRBJ1-1; D not resolved. V dropped 0 bases and J dropped 4 bases, with 3 bases sitting between them. The CDR3 consists of 12 residues. Germline-derived CDR1 and CDR2 are MNHEY and SVGEGT. The CDR3 bases are TGTGCCAGCAGTTACTCGAGCACTGAAGCTTTCTTT. Translation gives CASSYSSTEAFF.

This clonotype was observed a single time. This rearrangement joins TRBV27 to TRBJ2-5; 11 nucleotides align to TRBD1. This CDR3 is built from 15 residues. Per germline, CDR1 MNHEY and CDR2 SMNVEV (reference sequence). V shed 5 bases and J 4 bases; nucleotides not matched to a gene: 6. CDR3 nucleotides: TGTGCCAGCAGTATGGGACAGGGGGGACTAGAGACCCAGTACTTC. This codes for CASSMGQGGLETQYF.

V is TRBV7-2 and J is TRBJ2-1, with TRBD1 identical over 8 bases. CDR1 and CDR2 (germline): SGHTA, FQGNSA. V shed 2 bases, J shed 0 bases, and the junction held 6 bases outside the gene matches. There are 17 residues in the CDR3. CDR3 DNA: TGTGCCAGCAGCTTAACTCGGACAGGGAGCTCCTACAATGAGCAGTTCTTC. Translating gives CASSLTRTGSSYNEQFF.